This T cell receptor (beta chain) is from a study of CD8 T cells in ankylosing spondylitis (dated by TCRdb to about 2017). Context from the whole study: To find TCR variants linked to disease, the study profiled T cell receptor beta repertoires in ankylosing spondylitis patients and healthy donors. The whole study cohort included some 100 healthy donors and 25 ankylosing spondylitis patients. Peripheral blood was sampled, and synovial fluid was additionally collected from ankylosing spondylitis patients. Points the paper makes about the study in general: The disease-linked clones had a CD8+ phenotype and were found at relatively low frequencies in peripheral blood. Significant enrichment of the disease-linked clones was reported in matched synovial fluid samples from ankylosing spondylitis patients. Some motif variants had previously been reported in the synovial fluid and blood of reactive arthritis patients, which suggests shared mechanisms of disease initiation. Blood from ankylosing spondylitis patients appeared to be characterized by a TCR beta motif composed of under 10 highly homologous amino acid variants.

As to this clonotype: No antigen is known for it. One base away there is no much larger clone; base qualities are not given.

Sequencing was performed on an Illumina HiSeq 2500. Quantitative 5'-RACE with molecular barcodes was the method used to prepare the TCR beta libraries. Processing in the source paper ran as follows. To identify disease-linked TCR variants, a new computational method was used, one built on a probabilistic model of VDJ rearrangement. TCRdb reprocessing: public reads trimmed at Q25 with fastp, clones called with MiXCR, in-frame beta chains kept. Rows matching on CDR3 protein sequence are summarized as one entry with the most common DNA and genes. These V and J calls originate from TCRdb's pipeline instead of the authors' own analysis. A total of about 220,000 distinct CDR3 sequences appear in this sample, around 16% of them only once. The ten largest clones take up approximately 46% of the sample. V ends up 6 bases short and J 5 bases short, with an unmatched junction base count of 15. From its cysteine to its phenylalanine, the CDR3 spans 15 amino acids. The DNA shown is the 45-base CDR3, in frame from base 1. From a lookup of the germline V gene (reference sequence), CDR1 and CDR2 are DFQATT and SNEGSKA.

Sequencing used blood, either unsorted or a sorted T cell fraction (not recorded which). This TCR derives from a male donor with ankylosing spondylitis. This receptor chain uses TRBV20-1 and TRBJ1-1; TRBD1 fits 7 bases in the junction. The DNA sequence reads TGCAGTGCCAGGGGGAGTGGAGGGGTAGGGACTGAAGCTTTCTTT. It encodes CSARGSGGVGTEAFF.